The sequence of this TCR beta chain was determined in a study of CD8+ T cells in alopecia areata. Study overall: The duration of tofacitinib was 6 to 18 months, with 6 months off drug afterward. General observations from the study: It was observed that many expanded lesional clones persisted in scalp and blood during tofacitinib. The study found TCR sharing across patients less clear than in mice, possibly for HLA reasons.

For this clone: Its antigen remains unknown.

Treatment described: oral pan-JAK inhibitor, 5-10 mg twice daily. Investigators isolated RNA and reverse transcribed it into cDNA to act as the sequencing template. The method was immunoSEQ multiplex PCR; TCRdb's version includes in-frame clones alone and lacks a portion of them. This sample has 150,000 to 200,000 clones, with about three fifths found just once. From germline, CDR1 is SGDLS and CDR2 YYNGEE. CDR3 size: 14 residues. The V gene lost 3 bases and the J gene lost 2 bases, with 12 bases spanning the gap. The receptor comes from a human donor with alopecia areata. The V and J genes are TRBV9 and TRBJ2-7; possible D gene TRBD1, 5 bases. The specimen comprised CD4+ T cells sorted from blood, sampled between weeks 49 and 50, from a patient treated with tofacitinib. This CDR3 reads CASSAETAAYEQYF. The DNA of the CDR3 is TGTGCCAGCAGCGCGGAGACAGCTGCCTACGAGCAGTACTTC.